A single sample gave rise to the 20 T cell receptor beta chains below, sequenced in a study of T cell repertoires in cytomegalovirus infection. Which antigens these TCRs recognize remains unknown. One entry per CDR3 protein, called by TCRdb with MiXCR from the reads. The data show under 150,000 distinct CDR3 sequences, roughly a quarter seen once. Sequenced input: PBMCs, sequenced either directly or after in vitro stimulation (not recorded which). The source of these receptors is a human donor in good health (CMV status not recorded). Some clones in this sample may be carry-over from other donors' samples.

V is TRBV19 and J is TRBJ2-7; TRBD2 agrees at 14 bases. Losses at the gene ends were 3 bases for V and 5 bases for J; bases not matched to a gene: 6. Germline V gene data show CDR1 as LNHDA and CDR2 as SQIVND (reference sequence). This CDR3 has 16 amino acids. The CDR3 sequence is CASSIGTSGRLHEQYF. Written as DNA, the CDR3 is TGTGCCAGTAGTATCGGGACTAGCGGGAGACTCCACGAGCAGTACTTC.

The sample holds a few counts of this clonotype. V and J are TRBV30 and TRBJ2-7, with D perhaps given as TRBD1 or TRBD2 (7 bases each). The germline CDR1 and CDR2 sequences are GTSNPN and SVGIG (reference sequence). Trimming pared 2 bases from V and 5 bases from J, leaving 16 bases between. The CDR3 contains 14 residues. The CDR3 DNA reads as TGTGCCTGGAGTAGGCCAGGGGGGGGGAACGAGCAGTACTTC. This translates into CAWSRPGGGNEQYF. The full variable domain, completed using reference TRBV30 and TRBJ2-7, is SQTIHQWPATLVQPVGSPLSLECTVEGTSNPNLYWYRQAAGRGLQLLFYSVGIGQISSEVPQNLSASRPQDRQFILSSKKLLLSDSGFYLCAWSRPGGGNEQYFGPGTRLTVT.

In its sample, this clonotype was seen a few times. The rearrangement uses TRBV2 and TRBJ2-7; tentative D call: TRBD2 (5 bases). The CDR3 is made up of 11 amino acids. Trimming shortened V by 7 bases and J by 2 bases, and 6 bases separated the two germline ends. The germline V gene has CDR1 SNHLY and CDR2 FYNNEI. The CDR3 nucleotides are TGTGCCAGCACGGGAACCTACGAGCAGTACTTC. Amino acids: CASTGTYEQYF.

The table lists this clonotype with many counts. V gene TRBV7-8 combines with J gene TRBJ2-4; tentative D call: TRBD2 (5 bases). CDR1 is SGHVS and CDR2 is FQNEAQ in the germline V gene. V gave up 4 bases and J gave up 0 bases, with 7 bases separating them. This CDR3 has 14 amino acids. In DNA, the CDR3 is TGTGCCAGCAGCTACGGGATAGCCAAAAACATTCAGTACTTC. Protein product: CASSYGIAKNIQYF.

This clonotype was seen a few times. CDR3 nucleotide sequence: TGTGCCAGCAGTGGGCTTCGAGACGGCTCCAAAAACATTCAGTACTTC. Translating it yields CASSGLRDGSKNIQYF. The chain couples TRBV27 to TRBJ2-4; D is ambiguous. The CDR3 is 16 amino acids. Deletions cut 5 bases from V and 2 bases from J, with 16 bases between. From germline, CDR1 is MNHEY and CDR2 SMNVEV (reference sequence).

This clonotype has a handful of counts. The rearrangement links TRBV10-3 to TRBJ2-1, with TRBD2 identical over 11 bases. V was pared by 6 bases and J by 7 bases, with 5 bases of the junction left unmatched. Germline-derived CDR1 and CDR2 are ENHRY and SYGVKD. The length of the CDR3 is 14 residues. In DNA form, the CDR3 reads TGTGCCATCAGGACGGGACTAGCGGAGAATGAGCAGTTCTTC. Translated, it gives CAIRTGLAENEQFF.

This clonotype has only a few counts. This sequence joins TRBV19 and TRBJ1-2; possible D gene TRBD1, 5 bases. The V end lost 3 bases, the J end lost 5 bases, and 13 bases lay between the germline ends. Germline V gene data show CDR1 as LNHDA and CDR2 as SQIVND (reference sequence). CDR3 length: 14 amino acids. CDR3 residues: CASSMDIFAYGYTF. The CDR3 DNA follows: TGTGCCAGTAGTATGGACATTTTCGCTTATGGCTACACCTTC.

This clonotype was counted only a few times. This rearrangement joins TRBV28 to TRBJ1-5; 9 bases are a match to TRBD1. Germline CDR1 MDHEN, CDR2 SYDVKM. The CDR3 runs 14 residues. Trimming at V came to 3 bases and at J to 9 bases, leaving 6 bases not matched to a gene. CDR3 sequence reads: CASSFNRGHRPQHF. CDR3 nucleotide sequence: TGTGCCAGCAGTTTCAACAGGGGGCATAGGCCCCAGCATTTT.

This clonotype showed up just a few times. The chain combines TRBV5-6 with TRBJ2-3; D gene ambiguous. The germline V gene has CDR1 SGHDT and CDR2 YYEEEE. This CDR3 has 12 amino acids. Between the trimmed V and J ends, which lost 5 bases and 4 bases, there was a span of 8 bases. The CDR3 is CASREAADTQYF. The DNA for the CDR3 is TGTGCCAGCAGAGAGGCGGCAGATACGCAGTATTTT.

As DNA, the CDR3 is TGTGCCAGCAGCTCGGGACTAGCGGTGACCTACGAGCAGTACGTC. This translates into CASSSGLAVTYEQYV. The chain employs TRBV6-2 or TRBV6-3 and TRBJ2-7, with 11 bases lining up with TRBD2. This CDR3 comprises 15 residues. The ends lost 6 bases at V and 2 bases at J; junction bases unmatched: 6. Germline CDR1 reads MNHEY; CDR2 reads SVGEGT.

The V and J genes are TRBV12-3 or TRBV12-4 and TRBJ1-5; D not certain. The CDR3 runs to 13 residues. V shed 7 bases and J shed 7 bases, with 14 bases lying between them. In DNA form, the CDR3 reads TGTGCCAGCACTGGGAGGGCGAGGCAGCCCCAGCATTTT. Amino acids: CASTGRARQPQHF.

This clonotype was seen only a few times. The J gene is TRBJ1-5, the V gene TRBV20-1; D is uncertain. Germline V gives CDR1 DFQATT, CDR2 SNEGSKA (reference sequence). V lost 0 bases and J lost 6, with 15 bases in between. This CDR3 has 15 residues. Here the CDR3 reads CSARDRQRLSQPQHF. The CDR3 region has the DNA TGCAGTGCTAGAGATAGGCAAAGGCTGAGTCAGCCCCAGCATTTT.

This clonotype was recorded at least ten times. J is TRBJ1-6 and V is TRBV7-2, with 8 bases fitting TRBD1. Germline V gives CDR1 SGHTA, CDR2 FQGNSA. This CDR3 contains 14 residues. The J segment lost 9 bases and the V segment lost 5 bases, leaving 6 bases of the junction unmatched. The CDR3 DNA sequence: TGTGCCAGCAGCAAAGACAGGGGTCGTTCACCCCTCCACTTT. Protein sequence: CASSKDRGRSPLHF.

The gene calls are TRBV6-2 or TRBV6-3 and TRBJ2-3; possibly TRBD1 for D (6 bases). CDR1 is MNHEY, CDR2 SVGEGT, per germline. The CDR3 consists of 15 residues. The V gene lost 2 bases and the J gene lost 8 bases, with 17 bases spanning the gap. DNA of the CDR3: TGTGCCAGCAGTTACGCCGGGACAACGGTCGTTACGCAGTATTTT. Translated, it gives CASSYAGTTVVTQYF.

This sequence joins TRBV6-2 or TRBV6-3 and TRBJ1-4; D is undetermined. The CDR3 contains 12 residues. Looked up from germline, CDR1 is MNHEY and CDR2 is SVGEGT. V dropped 8 bases and J dropped 5 bases, with 9 bases sitting between them. The DNA for the CDR3 is TGTGCCAGCGGGTCGGCGAATGAAAAACTGTTTTTT. It specifies CASGSANEKLFF.

The chain has TRBV28 and TRBJ2-7; possible D gene TRBD2, 5 bases. The length of the CDR3 is 14 residues. The V and J ends lost 2 bases and 6 bases respectively, with 14 bases between them. The germline V gene encodes CDR1 MDHEN and CDR2 SYDVKM. CDR3 sequence reads: CASSLVGRPGEQYF. The CDR3 DNA is TGTGCCAGCAGTTTAGTGGGGAGACCTGGCGAGCAGTACTTC.

In this sample, this clonotype turned up many times. The chain uses TRBV7-2 and TRBJ2-7; 7 bases agree with TRBD1. J gave up 3 bases and V 5 bases, and 10 bases lay outside the gene matches. The length of the CDR3 is 15 residues. Germline CDR1 SGHTA, CDR2 FQGNSA. The DNA of the CDR3 is TGTGCCAGCAGCACGTCGGGACAGAAAGACTACGAGCAGTACTTC. Translated: CASSTSGQKDYEQYF.

This clonotype was counted only a few times. The chain combines TRBV12-3 or TRBV12-4 with TRBJ1-2; 10 nucleotides line up with TRBD1. With V trimmed by 1 base and J by 4 bases, 3 bases remained unmatched. The CDR3 has 15 amino acids. CDR3 residues: CASSLGQGAPYGYTF. The DNA for the CDR3 is TGTGCCAGCAGTTTAGGACAGGGGGCACCCTATGGCTACACCTTC.

The chain combines TRBV14 with TRBJ1-3; TRBD1 is a possible D gene (6 bases). This CDR3 contains 13 residues. V shed 1 base and J shed 8 bases, with 9 bases lying between them. Germline V gene lookup returns CDR1 SGHDN and CDR2 FVKESK. CDR3 sequence (DNA): TGTGCCAGCAGCCAAGTTCGGGGGCACACCATATATTTT. Protein: CASSQVRGHTIYF.

This clonotype was picked up many times. The genes are TRBV7-9 and TRBJ2-3, with D uncertain. Deletions cut 7 bases from V and 6 bases from J, with 14 bases between. Germline V gene data show CDR1 as SEHNR and CDR2 as FQNEAQ (reference sequence). The CDR3 covers 13 residues. Here the CDR3 reads CASKGPFSDTQYF. The CDR3 DNA is TGTGCCAGCAAAGGGCCTTTTTCTGATACGCAGTATTTT.